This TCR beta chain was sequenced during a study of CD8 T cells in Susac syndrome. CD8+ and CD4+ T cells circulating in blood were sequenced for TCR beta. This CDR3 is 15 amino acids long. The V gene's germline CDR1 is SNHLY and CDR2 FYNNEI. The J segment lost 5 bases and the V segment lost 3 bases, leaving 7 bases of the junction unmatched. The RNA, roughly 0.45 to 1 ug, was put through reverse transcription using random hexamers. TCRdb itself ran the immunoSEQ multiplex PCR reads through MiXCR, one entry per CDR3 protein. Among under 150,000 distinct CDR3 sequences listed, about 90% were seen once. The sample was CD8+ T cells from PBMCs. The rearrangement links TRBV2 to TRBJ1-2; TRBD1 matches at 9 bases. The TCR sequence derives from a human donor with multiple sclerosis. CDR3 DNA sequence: TGTGCCAGCAGTGATTGGACAGGGGTTGAATATGGCTACACCTTC. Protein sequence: CASSDWTGVEYGYTF.